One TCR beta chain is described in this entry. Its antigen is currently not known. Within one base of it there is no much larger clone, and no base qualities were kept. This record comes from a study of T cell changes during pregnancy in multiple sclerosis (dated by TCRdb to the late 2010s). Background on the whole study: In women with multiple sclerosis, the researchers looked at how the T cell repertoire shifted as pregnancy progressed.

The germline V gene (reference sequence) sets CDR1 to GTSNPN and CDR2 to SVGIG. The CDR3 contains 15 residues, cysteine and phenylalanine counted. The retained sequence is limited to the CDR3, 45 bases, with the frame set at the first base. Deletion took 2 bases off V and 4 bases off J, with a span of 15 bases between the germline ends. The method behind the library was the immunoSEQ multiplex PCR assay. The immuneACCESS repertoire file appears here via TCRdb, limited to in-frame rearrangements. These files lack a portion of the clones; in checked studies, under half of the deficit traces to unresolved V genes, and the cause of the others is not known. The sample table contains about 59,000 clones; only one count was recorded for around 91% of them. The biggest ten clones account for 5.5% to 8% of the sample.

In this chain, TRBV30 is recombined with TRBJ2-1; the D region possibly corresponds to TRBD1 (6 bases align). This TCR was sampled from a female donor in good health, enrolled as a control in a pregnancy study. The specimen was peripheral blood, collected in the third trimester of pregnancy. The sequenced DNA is TGTGCCTGGAGTATAACCGGGACATTTTACAATGAGCAGTTCTTC. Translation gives CAWSITGTFYNEQFF.